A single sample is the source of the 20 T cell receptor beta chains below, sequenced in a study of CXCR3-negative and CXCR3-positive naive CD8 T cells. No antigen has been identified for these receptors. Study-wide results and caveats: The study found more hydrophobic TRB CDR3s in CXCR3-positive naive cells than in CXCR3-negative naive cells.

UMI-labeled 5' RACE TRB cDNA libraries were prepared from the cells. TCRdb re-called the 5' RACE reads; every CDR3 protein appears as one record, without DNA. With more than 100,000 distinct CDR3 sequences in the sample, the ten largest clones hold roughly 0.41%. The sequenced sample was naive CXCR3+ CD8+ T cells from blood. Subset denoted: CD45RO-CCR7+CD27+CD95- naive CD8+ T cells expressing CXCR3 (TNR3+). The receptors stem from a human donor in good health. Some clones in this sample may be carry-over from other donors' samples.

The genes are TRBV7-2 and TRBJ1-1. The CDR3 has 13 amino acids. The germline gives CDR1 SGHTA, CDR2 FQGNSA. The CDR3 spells CASSFWMNTEAFF. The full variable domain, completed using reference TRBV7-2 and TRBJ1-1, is GAGVSQSPSNKVTEKGKDVELRCDPISGHTALYWYRQSLGQGLEFLIYFQGNSAPDKSGLPSDRFSAERTGGSVSTLTIQRTQQEDSAVYLCASSFWMNTEAFFGQGTRLTVV.

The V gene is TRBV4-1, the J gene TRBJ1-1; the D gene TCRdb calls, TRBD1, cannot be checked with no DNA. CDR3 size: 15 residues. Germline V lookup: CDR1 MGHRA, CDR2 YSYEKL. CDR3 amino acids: CASSLGQGWDTEAFF.

The CDR3 loop reads CSARGFPGQGTTYEQYF. The chain has TRBV20-1 and TRBJ2-7; the D gene TCRdb calls, TRBD1, cannot be checked with no DNA. The CDR3 is 17 amino acids. The V gene's germline CDR1 is DFQATT and CDR2 SNEGSKA (reference sequence).

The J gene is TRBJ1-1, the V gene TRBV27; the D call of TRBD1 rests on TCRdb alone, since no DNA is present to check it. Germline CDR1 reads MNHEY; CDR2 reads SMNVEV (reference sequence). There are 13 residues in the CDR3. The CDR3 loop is CASSHRGPDEAFF.

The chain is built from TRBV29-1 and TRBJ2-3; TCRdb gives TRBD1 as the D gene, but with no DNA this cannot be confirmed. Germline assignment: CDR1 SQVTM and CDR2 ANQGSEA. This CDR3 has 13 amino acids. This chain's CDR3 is CSVIGPPTDTQYF.

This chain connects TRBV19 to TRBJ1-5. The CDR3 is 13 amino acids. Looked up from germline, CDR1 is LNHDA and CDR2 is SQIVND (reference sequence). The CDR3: CASSTSLNQPQHF.

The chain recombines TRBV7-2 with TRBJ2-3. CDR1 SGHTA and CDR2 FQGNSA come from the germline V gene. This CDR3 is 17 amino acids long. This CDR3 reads CASSSQHISMSTDTQYF.

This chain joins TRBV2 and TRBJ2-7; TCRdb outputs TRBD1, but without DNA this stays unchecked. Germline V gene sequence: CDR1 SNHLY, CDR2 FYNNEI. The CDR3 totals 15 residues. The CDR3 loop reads CAHDIQGRGSYEQYF.

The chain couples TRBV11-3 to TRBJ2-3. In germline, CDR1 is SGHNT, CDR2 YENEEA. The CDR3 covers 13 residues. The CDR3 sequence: CASSLVDGDTQYF. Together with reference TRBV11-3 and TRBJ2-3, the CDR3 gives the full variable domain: EAGVVQSPRYKIIEKKQPVAFWCNPISGHNTLYWYLQNLGQGPELLIRYENEEAVDDSQLPKDRFSAERLKGVDSTLKIQPAELGDSAVYLCASSLVDGDTQYFGPGTRLTVL.

The CDR3 spells CASSTLTGTLSYEQYF. The chain carries TRBV13 and TRBJ2-7; no DNA is available, so the TRBD2 call from TCRdb remains unchecked. Germline V lookup: CDR1 PRHDT, CDR2 FYEKMQ (reference sequence). The CDR3 totals 16 residues.

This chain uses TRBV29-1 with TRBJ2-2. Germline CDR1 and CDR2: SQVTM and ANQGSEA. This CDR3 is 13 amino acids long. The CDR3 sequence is CSVWTEYTGELFF.

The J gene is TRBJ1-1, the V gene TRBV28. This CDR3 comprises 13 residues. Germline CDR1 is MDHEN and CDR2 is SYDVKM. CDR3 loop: CASSSRMNTEAFF.

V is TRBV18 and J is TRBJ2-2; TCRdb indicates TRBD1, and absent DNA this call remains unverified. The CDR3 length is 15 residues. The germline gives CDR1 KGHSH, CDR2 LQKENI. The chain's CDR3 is CASSPPAGLTGELFF.

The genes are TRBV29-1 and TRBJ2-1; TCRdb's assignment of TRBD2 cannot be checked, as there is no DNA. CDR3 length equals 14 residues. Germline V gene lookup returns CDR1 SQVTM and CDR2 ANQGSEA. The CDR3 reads CSAGPLRYYNEQFF.

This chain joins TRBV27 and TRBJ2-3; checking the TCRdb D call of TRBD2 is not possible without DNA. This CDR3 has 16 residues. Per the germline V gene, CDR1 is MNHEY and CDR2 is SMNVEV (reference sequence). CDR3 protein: CASSSGGLASTDTQYF.

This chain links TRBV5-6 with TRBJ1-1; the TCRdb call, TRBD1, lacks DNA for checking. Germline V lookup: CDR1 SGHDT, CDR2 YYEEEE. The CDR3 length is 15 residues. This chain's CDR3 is CASGDTGAVNTEAFF.

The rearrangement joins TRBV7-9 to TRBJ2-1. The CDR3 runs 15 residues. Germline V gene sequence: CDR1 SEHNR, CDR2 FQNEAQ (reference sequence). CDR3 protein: CASSLPSTTSSKQFF.

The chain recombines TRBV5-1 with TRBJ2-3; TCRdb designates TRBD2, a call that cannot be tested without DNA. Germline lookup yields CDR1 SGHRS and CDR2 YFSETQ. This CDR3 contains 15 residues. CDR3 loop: CASTVGTTSTDTQYF. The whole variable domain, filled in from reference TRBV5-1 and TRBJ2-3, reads KAGVTQTPRYLIKTRGQQVTLSCSPISGHRSVSWYQQTPGQGLQFLFEYFSETQRNKGNFPGRFSGRQFSNSRSEMNVSTLELGDSALYLCASTVGTTSTDTQYFGPGTRLTVL.

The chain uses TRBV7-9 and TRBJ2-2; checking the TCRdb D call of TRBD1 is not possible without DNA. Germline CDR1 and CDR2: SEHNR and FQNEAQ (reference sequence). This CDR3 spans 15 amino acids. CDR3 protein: CASSSGQGDTGELFF.

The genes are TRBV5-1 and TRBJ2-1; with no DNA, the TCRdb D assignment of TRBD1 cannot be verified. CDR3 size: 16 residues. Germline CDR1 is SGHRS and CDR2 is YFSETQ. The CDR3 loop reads CASSYQRQGDYNEQFF.